This T cell receptor (beta chain) appears in the sequencing data of a study of cytomegalovirus exposure and HLA in healthy donors. Looking at the study overall: An early data release held around 80 million unique TCRs from HLA-typed donors. Broader study findings: In a later analysis, across HLA loci, associated TCR counts were highest for DRB1, lowest for HLA-C. The productive fraction for most TCR beta V segments was about 87% or about 30% in an earlier analysis.

In regard to this clone: The antigen remains undetermined.

With 60 Vbeta and 13 Jbeta primers, the PCR was carried out. Clones were sequenced by immunoSEQ multiplex PCR, and TCRdb holds only the in-frame ones, with some missing. The sample lists about 230,000 clones, more than 75% seen once, with over 1% in the top ten. Per the germline V gene, CDR1 is LGHNA and CDR2 is YSLEER. V was pared by 0 bases and J by 7 bases, with 12 bases between. CDR3 length: 15 amino acids. The sample consisted of PBMCs. The source of this sequence is a human donor in good health. The chain couples TRBV4-3 to TRBJ1-4; no clear D. Here the CDR3 DNA reads TGCGCCAGCAGCCAAGATACCGGGTATCGTGAAAAACTGTTTTTT. Translation: CASSQDTGYREKLFF.